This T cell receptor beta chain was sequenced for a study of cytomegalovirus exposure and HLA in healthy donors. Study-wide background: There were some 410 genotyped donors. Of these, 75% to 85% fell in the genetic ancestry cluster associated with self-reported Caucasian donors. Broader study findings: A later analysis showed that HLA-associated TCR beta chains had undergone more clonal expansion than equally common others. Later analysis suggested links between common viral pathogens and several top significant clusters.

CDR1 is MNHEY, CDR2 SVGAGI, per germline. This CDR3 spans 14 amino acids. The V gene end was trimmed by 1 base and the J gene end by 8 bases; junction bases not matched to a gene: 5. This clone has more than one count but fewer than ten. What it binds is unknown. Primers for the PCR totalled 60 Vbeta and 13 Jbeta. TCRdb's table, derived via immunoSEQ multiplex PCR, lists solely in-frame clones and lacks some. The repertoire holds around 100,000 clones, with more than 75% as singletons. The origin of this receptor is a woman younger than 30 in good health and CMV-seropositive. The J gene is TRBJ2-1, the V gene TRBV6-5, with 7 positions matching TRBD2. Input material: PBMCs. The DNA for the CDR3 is TGTGCCAGCAGTTACTGGGGGGAGGGCGATGAGCAGTTCTTC. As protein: CASSYWGEGDEQFF.